This TCR beta chain was identified during a study of glioma-infiltrating T cells after dendritic cell vaccination. About the study: Patients had newly diagnosed or recurrent glioblastoma and received dendritic cell vaccines. Autologous tumor lysate was loaded overnight onto monocyte-derived dendritic cells grown seven days with IL-4 and GM-CSF.

Germline V lookup: CDR1 SGHTA, CDR2 FQGNSA. CDR3 length: 19 residues. After removal of 3 bases from V and 3 bases from J, the junction contained 16 bases not matched to a gene. Findings of the study overall: The cohort had few patients with full blood and tumor sets.

In regard to this clone: Its antigen is unidentified.

The primer mix had 60 V beta and 13 J beta primers. Only in-frame clones appear in the TCRdb table, and some are missing; sequencing was by immunoSEQ multiplex PCR. This sample has under 75,000 clones, with 70% to 90% found just once. As to time point: after dendritic cell vaccination, including at tumor progression/relapse. V is TRBV7-2 and J is TRBJ2-1; 8 bases line up with TRBD2. The source was blood, collected after dendritic cell vaccination. This sequence originates from a human donor with glioblastoma. Here the CDR3 reads CASSFWSGGPASYYNEQFF. The CDR3 nucleotides are TGTGCCAGCAGCTTTTGGAGCGGGGGCCCCGCCAGCTACTACAATGAGCAGTTCTTC. Drawing the rest from reference TRBV7-2 and TRBJ2-1, the complete variable domain is GAGVSQSPSNKVTEKGKDVELRCDPISGHTALYWYRQSLGQGLEFLIYFQGNSAPDKSGLPSDRFSAERTGGSVSTLTIQRTQQEDSAVYLCASSFWSGGPASYYNEQFFGPGTRLTVL.